This T cell receptor beta chain was profiled in a study of blood T cell repertoires in COVID-19. For the study at large: Both acute and convalescent COVID-19 samples were obtained from the United States, Italy and Spain. PBMCs, B-cell-depleted T cells, or T cells were the source of the cDNA or gDNA that made up the material.

As handled by the study authors: The authors estimated nucleated cell counts from reference gene primer amplification. Only in-frame clones appear in the TCRdb table, and some are missing; sequencing was by immunoSEQ multiplex PCR. V and J calls and clone size come straight from that table; D and trimming were deduced from the DNA. The sample records fewer than 200,000 clones, roughly 73% being singletons. CDR1 is SQVTM and CDR2 is ANQGSEA in the germline V gene. Trimming stripped 5 bases from V and 5 bases from J, with 16 bases between. This CDR3 comprises 13 residues. The sample was peripheral blood. This chain links TRBV29-1 with TRBJ2-7, with a tentative D call TRBD2 (6 bases). This TCR was recovered from a man in his 70s with acute or convalescent COVID-19. The CDR3 protein is CSVRGLKRDEQYF. The CDR3, as DNA: TGCAGCGTTAGGGGACTCAAACGCGACGAGCAGTACTTC.